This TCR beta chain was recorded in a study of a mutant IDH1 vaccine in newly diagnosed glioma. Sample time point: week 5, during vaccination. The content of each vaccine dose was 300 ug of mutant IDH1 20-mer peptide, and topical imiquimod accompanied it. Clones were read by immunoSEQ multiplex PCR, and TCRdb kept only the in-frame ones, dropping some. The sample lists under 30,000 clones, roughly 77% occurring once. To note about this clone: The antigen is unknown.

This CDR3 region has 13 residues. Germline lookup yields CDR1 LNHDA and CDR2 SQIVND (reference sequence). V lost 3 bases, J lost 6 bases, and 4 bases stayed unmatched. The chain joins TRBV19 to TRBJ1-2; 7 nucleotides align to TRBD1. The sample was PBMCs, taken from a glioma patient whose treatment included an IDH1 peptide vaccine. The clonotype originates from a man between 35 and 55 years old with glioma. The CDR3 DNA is TGTGCCAGTAGTATGGGAGGGGGCGATGGCTACACCTTC. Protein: CASSMGGGDGYTF.